The next 25 T cell receptor beta chains were all read from a single sample in a study of T-cell reconstitution after alpha-beta-depleted transplantation in children. Preparation of the TCRbeta library used unique molecular identifiers. TCRdb re-called the PCR reads through MiXCR, storing one row per CDR3 protein. The repertoire includes hundreds of thousands of distinct CDR3 sequences, roughly 17% of them detected once, and under 1.2% sits in the top ten. The input for sequencing was PBMCs from the stem cell graft donor, taken from the stem cell graft. All receptors derive from a human donor who donated a stem cell graft to a child with acute myeloid leukemia.

Ten or more counts support this clonotype. The chain recombines TRBV29-1 with TRBJ2-7, with D unclear. Per the germline V gene, CDR1 is SQVTM and CDR2 is ANQGSEA. The CDR3 extends over 14 amino acids. V was cut by 4 bases and J by 3 bases, with 16 bases left in between. The CDR3 coding sequence is TGCAGCGTTGGAAAAGTTGCCTCCAACTACGAGCAGTACTTC. Translated, it gives CSVGKVASNYEQYF.

This clonotype was recorded many times. This sequence joins TRBV10-3 and TRBJ2-1, with 8 bases that match TRBD2. Germline V gene sequence: CDR1 ENHRY, CDR2 SYGVKD. This CDR3 spans 17 amino acids. V dropped 2 bases and J dropped 1; count of bases not matched to a gene: 7. The CDR3 region is CAISEPMAGGSYNEQFF. CDR3 nucleotide sequence: TGTGCCATCAGTGAGCCGATGGCGGGGGGATCCTACAATGAGCAGTTCTTC.

This clonotype was detected ten times or more. V gene TRBV10-3 combines with J gene TRBJ2-5; TRBD2 might be the D (7 bases). V was trimmed by 8 bases and J by 1 base, leaving 14 bases between them. Germline V lookup: CDR1 ENHRY, CDR2 SYGVKD. The CDR3 runs to 14 residues. The chain's CDR3 is CAIGGAGVQETQYF. The DNA of the CDR3 is TGTGCCATCGGGGGGGCAGGGGTCCAAGAGACCCAGTACTTC.

V usage is TRBV18 and J usage is TRBJ1-1; D not resolved. Trimming removed 1 base at V and 4 bases at J, with 13 bases between. Per germline, CDR1 KGHSH and CDR2 LQKENI. CDR3 length: 15 residues. The chain's CDR3 is CASSPRGRVATEAFF. CDR3 nucleotide sequence: TGTGCCAGCTCACCACGGGGAAGGGTCGCCACTGAAGCTTTCTTT. The complete variable domain, with remaining parts taken from reference TRBV18 and TRBJ1-1, reads NAGVMQNPRHLVRRRGQEARLRCSPMKGHSHVYWYRQLPEEGLKFMVYLQKENIIDESGMPKERFSAEFPKEGPSILRIQQVVRGDSAAYFCASSPRGRVATEAFFGQGTRLTVV.

This clonotype showed up many times. This chain links TRBV11-2 with TRBJ2-3, with 13 bases matching TRBD2. V trimming: 1 base; J trimming: 2 bases; junction bases outside the gene matches: 12. The CDR3 is made up of 20 amino acids. Germline loops: CDR1 SGHAT, CDR2 FQNNGV. The CDR3 protein is CASSLVSSVTSGGYTDTQYF. The CDR3 DNA reads as TGTGCCAGCAGCTTAGTTAGCTCCGTGACTAGCGGGGGGTACACAGATACGCAGTATTTT.

This clonotype has only a few counts. The DNA for the CDR3 is TGCAGTGCTCCCCCCGGGATAGGGATCTACTATGGCTACACCTTC. It yields the protein CSAPPGIGIYYGYTF. The chain recombines TRBV20-1 with TRBJ1-2; no clear D. Germline-derived CDR1 and CDR2 are DFQATT and SNEGSKA (reference sequence). This CDR3 is 15 amino acids long. Between the trimmed V and J ends, which lost 5 bases and 3 bases, there was a span of 19 bases.

The J gene is TRBJ1-5, the V gene TRBV12-3 or TRBV12-4; 12 bases map to TRBD1. The V segment lost 5 bases and the J segment 6 bases; nucleotides outside the gene matches: 5. CDR3 length equals 15 residues. The CDR3 DNA reads TGTGCCAGCAGTACGGGACAGGGGGCAGGTCAGCCCCAGCATTTT. This encodes CASSTGQGAGQPQHF.

The chain joins TRBV7-2 to TRBJ2-1, with D unresolved. CDR3 length: 15 residues. Germline V gene lookup returns CDR1 SGHTA and CDR2 FQGNSA. V gave up 2 bases and J gave up 5 bases, with 13 bases separating them. This chain's CDR3 is CASSLSSGNNNEQFF. CDR3 sequence (DNA): TGTGCCAGCAGCTTATCATCCGGAAATAACAATGAGCAGTTCTTC.

This clonotype has just a few counts. The chain recombines TRBV4-3 with TRBJ1-4, with TRBD1 as a possible D gene (5 bases). The V end was cut by 2 bases, the J end by 7 bases, with 14 bases between. The length of the CDR3 is 15 residues. Looked up from germline, CDR1 is LGHNA and CDR2 is YSLEER. Written as DNA, the CDR3 is TGCGCCAGCAGCCAAAGTACCGGGACGGCTGAAAAACTGTTTTTT. Amino acids: CASSQSTGTAEKLFF.

The chain joins TRBV12-3 or TRBV12-4 to TRBJ1-2; D is ambiguous. Trimming shortened V by 6 bases and J by 4 bases, and 9 bases separated the two germline ends. CDR3 length: 12 amino acids. The CDR3 loop reads CASSREGYGYTF. The CDR3 bases are TGTGCCAGCAGCCGAGAGGGCTATGGCTACACCTTC.

The chain has TRBV5-1 and TRBJ2-1; possibly TRBD1 or TRBD2 for D (5 bases each). The ends were cut back, 4 bases at V and 8 bases at J, with 13 bases in the middle. Germline loops: CDR1 SGHRS, CDR2 YFSETQ. There are 13 residues in the CDR3. This chain's CDR3 is CASSLGTEDEQFF. In DNA, the CDR3 is TGCGCCAGCAGCCTAGGGACGGAAGATGAGCAGTTCTTC. Drawing the rest from reference TRBV5-1 and TRBJ2-1, the complete variable domain is KAGVTQTPRYLIKTRGQQVTLSCSPISGHRSVSWYQQTPGQGLQFLFEYFSETQRNKGNFPGRFSGRQFSNSRSEMNVSTLELGDSALYLCASSLGTEDEQFFGPGTRLTVL.

In this sample, this clonotype turned up many times. V is TRBV29-1 and J is TRBJ1-2; D gene unclear. CDR3 size: 12 residues. Germline V gene data show CDR1 as SQVTM and CDR2 as ANQGSEA. With 7 bases removed from V and 2 bases from J, the gap between germline ends came to 11 bases. The CDR3 coding sequence is TGCAGCGCTACTGCGGGGAACTATGGCTACACCTTC. As protein: CSATAGNYGYTF.

This clonotype was observed at least ten times. This chain links TRBV20-1 with TRBJ1-6; D call uncertain. Looked up from germline, CDR1 is DFQATT and CDR2 is SNEGSKA (reference sequence). The CDR3 length is 17 residues. Trimming took off 0 bases at V and 2 bases at J, with 14 bases between the two ends. CDR3 residues: CSARDWADGTYNSPLHF. The CDR3 region has the DNA TGCAGTGCTAGAGATTGGGCGGACGGAACCTATAATTCACCCCTCCACTTT.

This clonotype was detected a few times. The rearrangement joins TRBV4-3 to TRBJ2-2; 7 bases map to TRBD2. The CDR3 loop spans 16 amino acids. Losses at the gene ends were 0 bases for V and 5 bases for J; bases not matched to a gene: 6. Germline V gives CDR1 LGHNA, CDR2 YSLEER. The CDR3, as DNA: TGCGCCAGCAGCCAAGATGCGGGACTAACTACCGGGGAGCTGTTTTTT. Protein product: CASSQDAGLTTGELFF.

This chain uses TRBV11-2 with TRBJ2-1; no reliable D call. CDR3 size: 15 residues. CDR1 is SGHAT, CDR2 FQNNGV, per germline. The germline V and J ends were trimmed by 3 bases and 5 bases, with 14 bases remaining between them. The CDR3 coding sequence is TGTGCCAGCAGCTTGGTCTTCGGGCAGAACAATGAGCAGTTCTTC. Translation gives CASSLVFGQNNEQFF.

This rearrangement joins TRBV5-1 to TRBJ1-6; a possible D gene is TRBD1 (6 bases). This CDR3 is 15 amino acids long. V lost 0 bases and J lost 10, with 14 bases in between. Germline CDR1 SGHRS, CDR2 YFSETQ. DNA of the CDR3: TGCGCCAGCAGCTTGGCCGGACAGTCGCGGTCACCCCTCCACTTT. Protein: CASSLAGQSRSPLHF.

The genes are TRBV6-5 and TRBJ2-1; weak D call: TRBD2 (7 bases). In germline, CDR1 is MNHEY, CDR2 SVGAGI. The length of the CDR3 is 16 residues. Between the trimmed V and J ends, which lost 2 bases and 2 bases, there was a span of 13 bases. CDR3 sequence (DNA): TGTGCCAGCAGTTACGGGGGGGCGGGGACCTACAATGAGCAGTTCTTC. Its protein is CASSYGGAGTYNEQFF.

V and J are TRBV25-1 and TRBJ1-2; TRBD1 matches 8 bases. From germline, CDR1 is MGHDK and CDR2 SYGVNS. V gave up 1 base and J gave up 1 base; unmatched junction bases: 11. CDR3 length: 18 residues. The CDR3 here is CASSEFYAQDRDNYGYTF. The CDR3 nucleotides read TGTGCCAGCAGTGAATTTTACGCGCAGGACAGGGATAACTATGGCTACACCTTC.

The chain recombines TRBV2 with TRBJ2-3; a weak D match, TRBD2 (5 bases). CDR3 length equals 16 residues. Per the germline V gene, CDR1 is SNHLY and CDR2 is FYNNEI. V was pared by 8 bases and J by 5 bases, with 23 bases between. This CDR3 reads CASYPGKRAGEDTQYF. CDR3 DNA sequence: TGTGCCAGCTATCCGGGGAAACGGGCCGGTGAAGATACGCAGTATTTT.

Regarding this clonotype: This may arise from a read error, as a much more abundant clone is one base away. The gene calls are TRBV5-1 and TRBJ2-1, with 9 nucleotides matching TRBD2. There are 14 residues in the CDR3. Trimming removed 3 bases from V and 9 bases from J; junction bases left unmatched: 7. Germline CDR1 reads SGHRS; CDR2 reads YFSETQ. In nucleotides, the CDR3 is TGCGCCAGCAGCTACGCTAGCGGGGTGGTTGAGCAGTTCTTC. Translation gives CASSYASGVVEQFF.

This clonotype was recorded at least ten times. Mismatch with germline at one junction end may stem from a read error. The chain carries TRBV27 and TRBJ1-2, with TRBD1 as a possible D gene (6 bases). The CDR3 length is 12 residues. CDR1 MNHEY and CDR2 SMNVEV come from the germline V gene (reference sequence). The chain's CDR3 is CASRTGSYGYTF. CDR3 coding DNA: TGCGCCAGCAGAACAGGGTCTTATGGCTACACCTTC.

This clonotype has more than one count but fewer than ten. J is TRBJ2-7 and V is TRBV11-2; TRBD1 matches 12 bases. Per the germline V gene, CDR1 is SGHAT and CDR2 is FQNNGV. V trimming: 3 bases; J trimming: 5 bases; junction bases outside the gene matches: 5. The CDR3 totals 15 residues. CDR3 bases: TGTGCCAGCAGCTTTTCGGGGACAGGGGGCGACGAGCAGTACTTC. Amino acids: CASSFSGTGGDEQYF.

As to this clonotype: This may be a read error, as it is one base from a much larger clone. The chain couples TRBV6-1 to TRBJ1-5; D may be TRBD1 (6 bases). Germline CDR1 reads MNHNS; CDR2 reads SASEGT. This CDR3 comprises 13 residues. The CDR3 protein is CASSRHWDTKWVF. The CDR3 nucleotides read TGTGCCAGCAGTCGTCACTGGGACACGAAGTGGGTTTTT.

This clonotype showed up many times. The V call is TRBV20-1, the J call TRBJ2-5, with 12 bases identical to TRBD2. The CDR3 contains 14 residues. Germline V lookup: CDR1 DFQATT, CDR2 SNEGSKA (reference sequence). V gave up 8 bases and J gave up 2 bases; unmatched junction bases: 6. DNA of the CDR3: TGCAGTTCGACTAGCGGGGGCCCGCAAGAGACCCAGTACTTC. Translation: CSSTSGGPQETQYF.

The rearrangement joins TRBV20-1 to TRBJ2-3; 7 positions agree with TRBD2. The CDR3 runs to 13 residues. V dropped 3 bases and J dropped 10; count of bases not matched to a gene: 10. Germline loops: CDR1 DFQATT, CDR2 SNEGSKA (reference sequence). The CDR3 protein is CSASGRGTDAQYF. The DNA for the CDR3 is TGCAGTGCTAGTGGGCGGGGGACCGATGCGCAGTATTTT.